This note documents a single T cell receptor beta chain sequence. The repertoire was sequenced with immunoSEQ multiplex PCR; TCRdb's copy has only in-frame clones and lacks some. The table shows about 40,000 clones, with roughly 90% occurring only once. These data are taken from a study of T cell changes during pregnancy in multiple sclerosis. CDR1 is SGDLS, CDR2 YYNGEE, per germline. Trimming removed 0 bases from V and 2 bases from J, with 8 bases in between. CDR3 size: 14 residues. This material consisted of CD8+ T cells from peripheral blood mononuclear cells, taken in the third trimester of pregnancy. V is TRBV9 and J is TRBJ2-5; D is ambiguous. This clonotype was obtained from a female donor with multiple sclerosis, enrolled in a pregnancy study. The CDR3 loop reads CASSVGQIQETQYF. The CDR3, as DNA: TGTGCCAGCAGCGTAGGTCAGATTCAAGAGACCCAGTACTTC.